This T cell receptor beta chain originates from a study of cytomegalovirus exposure and HLA in healthy donors. V was pared by 6 bases and J by 4 bases, with 11 bases of the junction left unmatched. The V gene's germline CDR1 is MDHEN and CDR2 SYDVKM. The CDR3 sequence is 18 residues long. Study observations and caveats: The authors confirmed in vitro that a few CMV-associated chains were specific for CMV antigens.

The PCR was carried out with 60 Vbeta primers and 13 Jbeta primers. Repertoires were generated with immunoSEQ multiplex PCR, while TCRdb's copy carries only in-frame clones and drops some. The top ten hold approximately 6% of the sample, which has about 150,000 clones, 75% to 85% seen once. With respect to this clone: Its antigen is not known.

The rearrangement uses TRBV28 and TRBJ2-2; TRBD2 aligns across 13 bases. The TCR was taken from a man in his forties or fifties in good health and CMV-seropositive. The sequenced sample was PBMCs. In DNA, the CDR3 is TGTGCCAGCAGGATAACTAGCGGGAGGGCCGCCGGCACCGGGGAGCTGTTTTTT. It is translated as CASRITSGRAAGTGELFF.